This T cell receptor (beta chain) was recorded in a study of cytomegalovirus exposure and HLA in healthy donors. The PCR employed 60 Vbeta primers together with 13 Jbeta primers. TCRdb's copy holds only in-frame clones and misses some; the assay was immunoSEQ multiplex PCR. The data contain 73,000 or so clones, just over 75% of them singletons. Losses at the gene ends were 4 bases for V and 4 bases for J; bases not matched to a gene: 5. Germline V CDR1 and CDR2: SGHRS, YFSETQ. The length of the CDR3 is 14 residues. The TCR was taken from a man between 50 and 59 years old in good health and CMV-seronegative. The sequenced sample consisted of PBMCs. V gene TRBV5-1 combines with J gene TRBJ1-5; the match to TRBD1 covers 7 bases. The CDR3 region has the DNA TGCGCCAGCAGCCCCGGGACAGAAAATCAGCCCCAGCATTTT. Its protein is CASSPGTENQPQHF. Full variable domain (missing parts from reference TRBV5-1 and TRBJ1-5): KAGVTQTPRYLIKTRGQQVTLSCSPISGHRSVSWYQQTPGQGLQFLFEYFSETQRNKGNFPGRFSGRQFSNSRSEMNVSTLELGDSALYLCASSPGTENQPQHFGDGTRLSIL.